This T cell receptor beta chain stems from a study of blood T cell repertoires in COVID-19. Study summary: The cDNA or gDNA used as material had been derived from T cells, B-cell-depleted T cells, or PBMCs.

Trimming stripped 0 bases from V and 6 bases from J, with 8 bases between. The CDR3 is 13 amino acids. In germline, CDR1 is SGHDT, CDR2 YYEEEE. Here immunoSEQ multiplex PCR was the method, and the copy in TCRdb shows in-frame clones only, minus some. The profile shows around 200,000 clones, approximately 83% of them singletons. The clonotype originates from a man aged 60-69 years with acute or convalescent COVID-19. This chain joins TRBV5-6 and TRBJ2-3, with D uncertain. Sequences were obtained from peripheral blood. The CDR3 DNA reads TGTGCCAGCAGCTTGGGAGGAACTGATACGCAGTATTTT. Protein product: CASSLGGTDTQYF.